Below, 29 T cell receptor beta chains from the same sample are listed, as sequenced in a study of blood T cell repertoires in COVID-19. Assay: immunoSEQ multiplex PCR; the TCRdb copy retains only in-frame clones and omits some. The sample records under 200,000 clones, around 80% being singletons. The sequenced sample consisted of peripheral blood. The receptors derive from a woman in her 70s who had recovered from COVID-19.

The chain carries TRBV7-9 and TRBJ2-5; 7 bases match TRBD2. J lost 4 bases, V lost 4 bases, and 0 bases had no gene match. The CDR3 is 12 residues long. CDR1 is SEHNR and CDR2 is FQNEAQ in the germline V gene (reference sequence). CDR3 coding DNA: TGTGCCAGCAGCTGGGGGGGAGAGACCCAGTACTTC. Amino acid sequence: CASSWGGETQYF. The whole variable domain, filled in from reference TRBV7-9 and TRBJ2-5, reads DTGVSQNPRHKITKRGQNVTFRCDPISEHNRLYWYRQTLGQGPEFLTYFQNEAQLEKSRLLSDRFSAERPKGSFSTLEIQRTEQGDSAMYLCASSWGGETQYFGPGTRLLVL.

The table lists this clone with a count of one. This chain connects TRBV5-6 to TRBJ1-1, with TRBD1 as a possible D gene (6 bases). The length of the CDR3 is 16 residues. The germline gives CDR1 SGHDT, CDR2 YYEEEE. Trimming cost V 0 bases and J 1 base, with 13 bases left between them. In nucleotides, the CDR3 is TGTGCCAGCAGCTTGGTCGCGGACAGACAGAACACTGAAGCTTTCTTT. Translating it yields CASSLVADRQNTEAFF.

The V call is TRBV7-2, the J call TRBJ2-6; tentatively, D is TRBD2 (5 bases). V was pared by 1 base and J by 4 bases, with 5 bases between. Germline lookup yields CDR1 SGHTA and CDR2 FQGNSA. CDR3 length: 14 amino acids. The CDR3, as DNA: TGTGCCAGCAGCTTAGGAGGGGGGGCCAACGTCCTGACTTTC. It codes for CASSLGGGANVLTF.

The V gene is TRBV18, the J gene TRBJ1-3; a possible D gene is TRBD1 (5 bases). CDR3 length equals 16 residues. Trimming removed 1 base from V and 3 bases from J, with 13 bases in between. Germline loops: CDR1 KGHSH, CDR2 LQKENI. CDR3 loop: CASSPLSTDIGNTIYF. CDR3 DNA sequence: TGTGCCAGCTCACCACTTTCGACAGACATTGGAAACACCATATATTTT.

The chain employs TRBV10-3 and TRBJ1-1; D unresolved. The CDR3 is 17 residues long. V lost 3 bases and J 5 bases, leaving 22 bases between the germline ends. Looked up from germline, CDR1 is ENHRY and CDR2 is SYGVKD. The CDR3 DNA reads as TGTGCCATCAGTGACTCCCCTTTTGGTGCCCCCCGGACTGAAGCTTTCTTT. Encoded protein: CAISDSPFGAPRTEAFF.

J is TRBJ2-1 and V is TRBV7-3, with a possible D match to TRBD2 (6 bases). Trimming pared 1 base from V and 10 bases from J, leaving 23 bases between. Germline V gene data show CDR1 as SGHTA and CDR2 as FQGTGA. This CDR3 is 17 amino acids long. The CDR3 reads CASSLSATRRGRGEQFF. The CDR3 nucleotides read TGTGCCAGCAGCTTAAGCGCCACTAGGAGGGGAAGGGGCGAGCAGTTCTTC.

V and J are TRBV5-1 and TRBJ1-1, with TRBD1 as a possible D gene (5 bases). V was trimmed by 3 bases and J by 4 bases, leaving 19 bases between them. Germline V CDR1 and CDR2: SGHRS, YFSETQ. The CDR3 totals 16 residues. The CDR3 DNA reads TGCGCCAGCAGCTCCGAAGGCCCCAGGGCTGGCACTGAAGCTTTCTTT. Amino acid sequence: CASSSEGPRAGTEAFF.

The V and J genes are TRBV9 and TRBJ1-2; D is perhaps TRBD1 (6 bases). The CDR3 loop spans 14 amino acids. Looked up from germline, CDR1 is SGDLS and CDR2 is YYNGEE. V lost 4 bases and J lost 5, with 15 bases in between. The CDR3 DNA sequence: TGTGCCAGCAGCCCCCGGACAGTCTCGTATGGCTACACCTTC. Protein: CASSPRTVSYGYTF.

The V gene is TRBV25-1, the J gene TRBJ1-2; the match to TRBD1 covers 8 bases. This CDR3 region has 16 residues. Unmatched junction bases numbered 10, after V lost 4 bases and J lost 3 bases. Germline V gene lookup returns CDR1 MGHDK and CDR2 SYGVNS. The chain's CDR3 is CASSVLSGGADYGYTF. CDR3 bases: TGTGCCAGCAGTGTCCTTTCAGGGGGCGCGGACTATGGCTACACCTTC.

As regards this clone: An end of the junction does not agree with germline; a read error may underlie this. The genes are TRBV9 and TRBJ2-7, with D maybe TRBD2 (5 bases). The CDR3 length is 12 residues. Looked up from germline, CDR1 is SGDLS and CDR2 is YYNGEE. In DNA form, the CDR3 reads TGTGCCAGCAGCGTAGAGTCCCCCGGGGTGCGCTTC. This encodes CASSVESPGVRF.

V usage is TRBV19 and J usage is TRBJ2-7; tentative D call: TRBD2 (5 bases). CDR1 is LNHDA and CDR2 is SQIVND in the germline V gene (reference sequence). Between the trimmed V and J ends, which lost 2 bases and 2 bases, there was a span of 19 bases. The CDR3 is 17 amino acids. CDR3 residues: CASSIQFGGYPAYEQYF. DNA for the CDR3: TGTGCCAGTAGTATACAATTTGGCGGGTACCCTGCCTACGAGCAGTACTTC.

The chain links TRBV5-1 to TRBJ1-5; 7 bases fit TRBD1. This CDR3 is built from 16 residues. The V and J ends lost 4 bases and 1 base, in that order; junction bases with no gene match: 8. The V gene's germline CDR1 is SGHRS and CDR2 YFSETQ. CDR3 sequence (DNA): TGCGCCAGCAGCCCTACCCCAGGGGGAAGCAATCAGCCCCAGCATTTT. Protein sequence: CASSPTPGGSNQPQHF. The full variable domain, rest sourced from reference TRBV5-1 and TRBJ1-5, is KAGVTQTPRYLIKTRGQQVTLSCSPISGHRSVSWYQQTPGQGLQFLFEYFSETQRNKGNFPGRFSGRQFSNSRSEMNVSTLELGDSALYLCASSPTPGGSNQPQHFGDGTRLSIL.

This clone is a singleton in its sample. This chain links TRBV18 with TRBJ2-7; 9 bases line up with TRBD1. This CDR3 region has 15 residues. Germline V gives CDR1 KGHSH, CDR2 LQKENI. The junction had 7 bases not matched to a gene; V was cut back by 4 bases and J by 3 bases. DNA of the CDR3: TGTGCCAGCTCACGGCCGGGACAGGGCAACTACGAGCAGTACTTC. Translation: CASSRPGQGNYEQYF. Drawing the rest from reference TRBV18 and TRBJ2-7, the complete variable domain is NAGVMQNPRHLVRRRGQEARLRCSPMKGHSHVYWYRQLPEEGLKFMVYLQKENIIDESGMPKERFSAEFPKEGPSILRIQQVVRGDSAAYFCASSRPGQGNYEQYFGPGTRLTVT.

The CDR3 protein is CASAGDTGIYGYTF. CDR3 DNA: TGTGCCAGCGCCGGGGATACAGGGATCTATGGCTACACCTTC. This chain connects TRBV7-9 to TRBJ1-2; perhaps TRBD1 as D (6 bases). CDR3 length equals 14 residues. Germline CDR1 is SEHNR and CDR2 is FQNEAQ (reference sequence). V was cut by 8 bases and J by 4 bases, with 17 bases left in between.

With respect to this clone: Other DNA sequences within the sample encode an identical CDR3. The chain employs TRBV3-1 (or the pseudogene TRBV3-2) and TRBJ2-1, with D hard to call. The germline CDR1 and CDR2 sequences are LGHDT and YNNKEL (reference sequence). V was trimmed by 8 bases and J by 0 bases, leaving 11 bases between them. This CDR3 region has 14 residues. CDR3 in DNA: TGTGCCAGCCAGCGTACAAGCTCCTACAATGAGCAGTTCTTC. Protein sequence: CASQRTSSYNEQFF.

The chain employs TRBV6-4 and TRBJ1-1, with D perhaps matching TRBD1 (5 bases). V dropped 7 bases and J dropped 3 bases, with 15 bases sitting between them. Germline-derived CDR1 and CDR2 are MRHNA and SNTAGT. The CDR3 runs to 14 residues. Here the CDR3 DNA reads TGTGCCAGCACTCCGACAGTTGGGGACACTGAAGCTTTCTTT. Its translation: CASTPTVGDTEAFF.

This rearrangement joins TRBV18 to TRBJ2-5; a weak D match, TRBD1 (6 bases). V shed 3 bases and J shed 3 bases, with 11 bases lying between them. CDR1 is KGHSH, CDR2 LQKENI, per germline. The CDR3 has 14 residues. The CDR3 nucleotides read TGTGCCAGCTCACCGGGGACAACCGAAGAGACCCAGTACTTC. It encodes CASSPGTTEETQYF.

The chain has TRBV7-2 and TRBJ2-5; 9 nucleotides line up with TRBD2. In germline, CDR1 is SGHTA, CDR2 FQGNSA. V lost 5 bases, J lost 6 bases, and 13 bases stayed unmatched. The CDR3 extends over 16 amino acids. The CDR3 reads CASSEPPGLAWQTQYF. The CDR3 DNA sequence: TGTGCCAGCAGCGAACCCCCGGGACTAGCTTGGCAGACCCAGTACTTC.

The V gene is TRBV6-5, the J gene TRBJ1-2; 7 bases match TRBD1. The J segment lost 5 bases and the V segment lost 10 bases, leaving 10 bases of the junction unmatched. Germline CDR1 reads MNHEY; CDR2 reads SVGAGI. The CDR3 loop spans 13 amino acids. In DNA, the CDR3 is TGTGCCACCGTTCTGACAGGGATGTATGGCTACACCTTC. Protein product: CATVLTGMYGYTF.

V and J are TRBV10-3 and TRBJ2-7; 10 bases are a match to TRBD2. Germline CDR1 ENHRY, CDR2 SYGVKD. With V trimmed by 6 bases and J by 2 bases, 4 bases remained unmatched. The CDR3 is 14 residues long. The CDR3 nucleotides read TGTGCCATCAGGACTAGCGGGCCCCCCTACGAGCAGTACTTC. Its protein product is CAIRTSGPPYEQYF.

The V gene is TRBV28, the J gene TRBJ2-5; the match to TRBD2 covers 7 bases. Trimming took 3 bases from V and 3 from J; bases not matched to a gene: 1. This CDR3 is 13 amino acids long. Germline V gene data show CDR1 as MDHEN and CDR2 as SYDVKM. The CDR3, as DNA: TGTGCCAGCAGTTTCCTAGCGGAAGAGACCCAGTACTTC. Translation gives CASSFLAEETQYF.

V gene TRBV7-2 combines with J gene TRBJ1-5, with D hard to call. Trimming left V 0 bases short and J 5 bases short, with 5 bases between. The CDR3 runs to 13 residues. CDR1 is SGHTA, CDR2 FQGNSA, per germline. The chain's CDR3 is CASSLAFDQPQHF. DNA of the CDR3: TGTGCCAGCAGCTTAGCGTTCGATCAGCCCCAGCATTTT.

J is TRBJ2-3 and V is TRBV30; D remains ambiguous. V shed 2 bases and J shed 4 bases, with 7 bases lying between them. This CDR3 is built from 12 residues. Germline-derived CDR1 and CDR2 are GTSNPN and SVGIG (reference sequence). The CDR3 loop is CAWSLASDTQYF. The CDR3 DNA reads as TGTGCCTGGAGTCTGGCATCAGATACGCAGTATTTT.

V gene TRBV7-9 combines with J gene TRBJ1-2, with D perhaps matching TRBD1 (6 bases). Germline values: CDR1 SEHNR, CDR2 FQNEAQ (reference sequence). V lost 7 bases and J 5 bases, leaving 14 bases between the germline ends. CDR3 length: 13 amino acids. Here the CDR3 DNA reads TGTGCCAGCAACTCGGCAACAGGGTATGGCTACACCTTC. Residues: CASNSATGYGYTF.

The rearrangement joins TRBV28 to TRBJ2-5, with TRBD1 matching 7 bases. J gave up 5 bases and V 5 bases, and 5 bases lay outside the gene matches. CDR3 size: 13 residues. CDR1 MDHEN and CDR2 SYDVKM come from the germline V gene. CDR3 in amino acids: CASSAQGLETQYF. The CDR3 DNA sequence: TGTGCCAGCAGTGCACAGGGGTTGGAGACCCAGTACTTC. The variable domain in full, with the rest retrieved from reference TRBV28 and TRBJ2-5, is DVKVTQSSRYLVKRTGEKVFLECVQDMDHENMFWYRQDPGLGLRLIYFSYDVKMKEKGDIPEGYSVSREKKERFSLILESASTNQTSMYLCASSAQGLETQYFGPGTRLLVL.

The CDR3 sequence is CASSRTSGRQTQYF. CDR3 nucleotides: TGTGCCAGCAGCCGGACTAGCGGGAGGCAGACCCAGTACTTC. V gene TRBV3-1 (or the pseudogene TRBV3-2) combines with J gene TRBJ2-5, with 14 positions matching TRBD2. Germline loops: CDR1 LGHDT, CDR2 YNNKEL (reference sequence). This CDR3 contains 14 residues. V trimming: 4 bases; J trimming: 6 bases; junction bases outside the gene matches: 1.

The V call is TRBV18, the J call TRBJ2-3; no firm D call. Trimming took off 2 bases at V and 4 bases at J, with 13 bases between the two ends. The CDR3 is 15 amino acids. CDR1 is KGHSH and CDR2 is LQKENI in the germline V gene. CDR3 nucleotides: TGTGCCAGCTCACCATACGGGTCGGGTCCAGATACGCAGTATTTT. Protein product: CASSPYGSGPDTQYF.

The CDR3 DNA is TGCGCCAGCAGCCAAGATTGGGGCGCTGGGGCCAACGTCCTGACTTTC. Its translation: CASSQDWGAGANVLTF. The V and J genes are TRBV4-3 and TRBJ2-6, with a weak D call TRBD1 (5 bases). V lost 0 bases to trimming and J lost 2 bases, with 8 bases between them. The CDR3 is made up of 16 amino acids. Germline values: CDR1 LGHNA, CDR2 YSLEER.

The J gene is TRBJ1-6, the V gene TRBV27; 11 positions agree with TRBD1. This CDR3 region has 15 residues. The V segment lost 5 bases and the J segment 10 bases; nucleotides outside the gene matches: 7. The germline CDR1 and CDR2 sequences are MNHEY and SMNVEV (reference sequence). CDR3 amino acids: CASSLRDRGGSPLHF. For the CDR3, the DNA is TGTGCCAGCAGTCTCCGGGACAGGGGGGGGTCACCCCTCCACTTT.